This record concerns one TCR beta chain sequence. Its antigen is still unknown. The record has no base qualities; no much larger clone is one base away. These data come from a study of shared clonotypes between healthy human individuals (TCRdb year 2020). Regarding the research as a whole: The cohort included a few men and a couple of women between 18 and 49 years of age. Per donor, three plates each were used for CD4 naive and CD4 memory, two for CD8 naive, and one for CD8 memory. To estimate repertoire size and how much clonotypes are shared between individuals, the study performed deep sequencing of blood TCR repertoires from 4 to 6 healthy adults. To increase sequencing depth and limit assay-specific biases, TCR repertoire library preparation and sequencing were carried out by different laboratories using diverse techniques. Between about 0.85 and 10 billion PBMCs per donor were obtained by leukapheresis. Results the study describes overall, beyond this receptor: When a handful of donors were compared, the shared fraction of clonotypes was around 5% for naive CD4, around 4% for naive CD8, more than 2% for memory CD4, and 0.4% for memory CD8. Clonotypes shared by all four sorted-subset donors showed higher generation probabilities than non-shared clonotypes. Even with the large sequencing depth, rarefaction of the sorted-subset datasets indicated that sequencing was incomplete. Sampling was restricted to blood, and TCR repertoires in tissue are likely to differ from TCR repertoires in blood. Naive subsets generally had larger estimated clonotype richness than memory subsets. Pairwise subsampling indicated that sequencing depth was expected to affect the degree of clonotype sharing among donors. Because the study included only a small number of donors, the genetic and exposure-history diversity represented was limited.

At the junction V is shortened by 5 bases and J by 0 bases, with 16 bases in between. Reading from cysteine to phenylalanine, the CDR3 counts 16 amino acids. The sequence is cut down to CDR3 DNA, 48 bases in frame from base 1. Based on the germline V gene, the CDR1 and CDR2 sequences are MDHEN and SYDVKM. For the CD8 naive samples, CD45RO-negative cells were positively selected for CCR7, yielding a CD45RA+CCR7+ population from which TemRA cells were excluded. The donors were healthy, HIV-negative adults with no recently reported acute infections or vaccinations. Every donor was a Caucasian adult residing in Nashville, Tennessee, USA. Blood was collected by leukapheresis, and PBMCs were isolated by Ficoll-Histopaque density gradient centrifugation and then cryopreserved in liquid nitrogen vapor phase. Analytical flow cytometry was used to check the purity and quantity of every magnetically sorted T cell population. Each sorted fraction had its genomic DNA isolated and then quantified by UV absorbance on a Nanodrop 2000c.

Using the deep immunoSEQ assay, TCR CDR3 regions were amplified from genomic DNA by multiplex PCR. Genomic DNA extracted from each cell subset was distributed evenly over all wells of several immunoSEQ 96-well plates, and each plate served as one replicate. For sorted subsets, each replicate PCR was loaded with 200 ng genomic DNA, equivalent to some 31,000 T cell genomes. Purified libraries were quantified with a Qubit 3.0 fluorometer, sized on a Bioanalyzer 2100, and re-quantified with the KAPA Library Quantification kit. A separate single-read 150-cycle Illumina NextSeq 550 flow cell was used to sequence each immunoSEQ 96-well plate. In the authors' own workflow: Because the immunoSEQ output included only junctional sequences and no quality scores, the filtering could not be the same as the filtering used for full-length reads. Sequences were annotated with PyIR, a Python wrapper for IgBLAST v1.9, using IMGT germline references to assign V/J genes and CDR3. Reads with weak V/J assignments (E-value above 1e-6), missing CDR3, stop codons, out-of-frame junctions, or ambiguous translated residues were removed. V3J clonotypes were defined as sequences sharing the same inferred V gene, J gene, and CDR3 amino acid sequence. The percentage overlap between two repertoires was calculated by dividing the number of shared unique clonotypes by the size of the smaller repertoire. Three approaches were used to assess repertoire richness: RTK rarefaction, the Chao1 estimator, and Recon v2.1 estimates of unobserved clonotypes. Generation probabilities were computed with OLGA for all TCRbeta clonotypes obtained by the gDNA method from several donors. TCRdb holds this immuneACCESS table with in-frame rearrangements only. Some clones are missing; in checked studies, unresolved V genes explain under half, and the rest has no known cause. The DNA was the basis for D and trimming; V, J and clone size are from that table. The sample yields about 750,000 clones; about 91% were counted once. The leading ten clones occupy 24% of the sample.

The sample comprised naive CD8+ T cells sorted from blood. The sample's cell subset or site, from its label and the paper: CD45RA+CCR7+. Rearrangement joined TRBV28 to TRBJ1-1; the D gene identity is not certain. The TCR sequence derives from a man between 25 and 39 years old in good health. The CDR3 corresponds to CASSAYRAFMNTEAFF. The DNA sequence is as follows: TGTGCCAGCAGTGCCTACAGAGCATTCATGAACACTGAAGCTTTCTTT.